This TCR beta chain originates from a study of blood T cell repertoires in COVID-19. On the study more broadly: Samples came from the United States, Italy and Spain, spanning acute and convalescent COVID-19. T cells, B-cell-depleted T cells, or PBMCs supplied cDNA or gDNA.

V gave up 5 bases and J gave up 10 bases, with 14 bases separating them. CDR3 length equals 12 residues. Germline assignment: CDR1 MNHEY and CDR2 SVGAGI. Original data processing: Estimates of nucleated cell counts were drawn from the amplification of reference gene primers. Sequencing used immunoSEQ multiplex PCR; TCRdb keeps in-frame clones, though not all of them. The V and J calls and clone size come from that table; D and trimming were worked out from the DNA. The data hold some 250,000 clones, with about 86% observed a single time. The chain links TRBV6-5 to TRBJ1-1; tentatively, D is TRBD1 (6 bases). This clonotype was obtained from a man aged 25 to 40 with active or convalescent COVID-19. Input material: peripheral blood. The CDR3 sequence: CASSMTGLLAFF. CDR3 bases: TGTGCCAGCAGTATGACAGGATTGTTAGCTTTCTTT.